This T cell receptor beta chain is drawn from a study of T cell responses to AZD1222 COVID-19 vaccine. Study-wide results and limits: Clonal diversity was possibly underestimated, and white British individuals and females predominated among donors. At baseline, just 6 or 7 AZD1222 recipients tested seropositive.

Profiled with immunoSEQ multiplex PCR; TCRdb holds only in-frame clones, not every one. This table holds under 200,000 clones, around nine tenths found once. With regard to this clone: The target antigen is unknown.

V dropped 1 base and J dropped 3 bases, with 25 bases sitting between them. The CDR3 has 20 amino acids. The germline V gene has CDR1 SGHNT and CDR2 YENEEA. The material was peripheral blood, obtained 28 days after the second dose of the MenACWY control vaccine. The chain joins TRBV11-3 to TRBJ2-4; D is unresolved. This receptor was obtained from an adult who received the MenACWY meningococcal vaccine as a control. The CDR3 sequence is CASSLAAGWLSAIDKNIQYF. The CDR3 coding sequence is TGTGCCAGCAGCTTAGCGGCAGGATGGCTTAGTGCGATAGACAAAAACATTCAGTACTTC.